This T cell receptor beta chain was captured by sequencing in a study of CXCR3-negative and CXCR3-positive naive CD8 T cells. Study overall: The total count of TRB reads reached about 135 million, and each library contributed about 1.5 +/- 0.3 million. Regarding the study as a whole: Researchers reported similar TRBV-TRBJ usage in naive CXCR3-negative and CXCR3-positive cells, though memory differed. Naive subsets displayed similar surface CD5, and TCR strength was inferred from TRB CDR3 properties. Naive cells positive for CXCR3 carried more hydrophobic TRB CDR3s than CXCR3-negative ones.

In regard to this clonotype: Its target is not known.

UMI-tagged TRB cDNA libraries were built via 5' RACE. For each CDR3 protein, TCRdb gives one entry from its re-call of the 5' RACE reads, without DNA. The sample table includes 150,000 or so distinct CDR3 sequences. The CDR3 contains 17 residues. Germline CDR1 LNHNV, CDR2 YYDKDF (reference sequence). The specimen sequenced was naive CXCR3- CD8+ T cells from blood. Described subset: CD45RO-CCR7+CD27+CD95- naive CD8+ T cells lacking CXCR3 (TNR3-). This chain uses TRBV15 with TRBJ2-1; the TCRdb D gene call, TRBD1, has no DNA to confirm it. This clonotype was obtained from a human donor in good health. Some clones in this sample may be carry-over from other donors' samples. The CDR3 sequence: CATGSREGASSYNEQFF. The full variable domain, in which reference TRBV15 and TRBJ2-1 provide the parts outside the CDR3, is DAMVIQNPRYQVTQFGKPVTLSCSQTLNHNVMYWYQQKSSQAPKLLFHYYDKDFNNEADTPDNFQSRRPNTSFCFLDIRSPGLGDTAMYLCATGSREGASSYNEQFFGPGTRLTVL.